The 25 T cell receptor beta chains in this list originate from one sample, sequenced in a study of CD8+ T cells in alopecia areata. TCR sequencing used cDNA made by reverse transcription of extracted RNA. Repertoires were generated with immunoSEQ multiplex PCR, while TCRdb's copy carries only in-frame clones and drops some. Among 95,000 to 150,000 clones listed, about 50% were seen once. Indicated treatment: oral pan-JAK inhibitor, 5-10 mg twice daily. Sample: CD4+ T cells sorted from blood, taken at week 4, from a patient treated with tofacitinib. These receptors originate from a human donor with alopecia areata.

The chain carries TRBV6-5 and TRBJ1-1; the D is unclear. The CDR3 is 16 amino acids. V was shortened by 0 bases and J by 1 base, with 12 bases between the two germline ends. Germline lookup yields CDR1 MNHEY and CDR2 SVGAGI. The CDR3 spells CASSYSIARANTEAFF. The DNA for the CDR3 is TGTGCCAGCAGTTACTCGATTGCAAGGGCGAACACTGAAGCTTTCTTT.

J is TRBJ2-7 and V is TRBV7-9; 10 bases are a match to TRBD2. Germline V CDR1 and CDR2: SEHNR, FQNEAQ (reference sequence). This CDR3 region has 14 residues. The trim removed 1 base at V and 3 bases at J, leaving 0 bases unmatched. The CDR3: CASSLGLAGYEQYF. In DNA form, the CDR3 reads TGTGCCAGCAGCTTAGGACTAGCGGGCTACGAGCAGTACTTC.

This clone appeared a few times. This rearrangement joins TRBV9 to TRBJ1-1, with no clear D. Germline V gives CDR1 SGDLS, CDR2 YYNGEE. Deletions cut 0 bases from V and 1 base from J, with 10 bases between. The CDR3 has 15 residues. The CDR3 sequence: CASSVGHSQNTEAFF. The CDR3 nucleotides read TGTGCCAGCAGCGTAGGTCACAGCCAGAACACTGAAGCTTTCTTT.

The chain uses TRBV27 and TRBJ2-1, with D possibly TRBD2 on 7 matching bases. Trimming took 1 base from V and 8 from J, leaving 15 bases between them. The CDR3 is made up of 15 amino acids. In germline, CDR1 is MNHEY, CDR2 SMNVEV (reference sequence). CDR3 loop: CASSLLAGARDEQFF. The CDR3 nucleotides are TGTGCCAGCAGTTTATTGGCGGGGGCCAGGGATGAGCAGTTCTTC.

The chain carries TRBV7-8 and TRBJ2-5; D remains ambiguous. Germline CDR1 is SGHVS and CDR2 is FQNEAQ. The CDR3 loop spans 13 amino acids. Trimming took 0 bases from V and 4 from J, leaving 6 bases between them. CDR3 sequence reads: CASSLANRETQYF. The CDR3, as DNA: TGTGCCAGCAGCTTAGCCAACCGAGAGACCCAGTACTTC.

The rearrangement uses TRBV15 and TRBJ2-6; TRBD2 is a possible D gene (5 bases). This CDR3 is 18 amino acids long. Germline V gene sequence: CDR1 LNHNV, CDR2 YYDKDF (reference sequence). The V and J ends lost 1 base and 4 bases respectively, with 17 bases between them. CDR3 sequence (DNA): TGTGCCACCAGCAGAGGAGATTCGGGAATTCCAGGGGCCAACGTCCTGACTTTC. Protein: CATSRGDSGIPGANVLTF.

The chain carries TRBV7-6 and TRBJ1-3; D remains ambiguous. CDR1 is SGHVS, CDR2 FNYEAQ, per germline. This CDR3 spans 14 amino acids. Trimming removed 1 base from V and 4 bases from J, with 8 bases in between. CDR3 sequence reads: CASSLEVVGNTIYF. CDR3 nucleotides: TGTGCCAGCAGCTTAGAGGTTGTGGGAAACACCATATATTTT.

This chain uses TRBV6-5 with TRBJ2-4, with a possible D match to TRBD1 (5 bases). With 4 bases removed from V and 9 bases from J, the gap between germline ends came to 16 bases. This CDR3 has 14 amino acids. Germline-derived CDR1 and CDR2 are MNHEY and SVGAGI. The CDR3 bases are TGTGCCAGCAGTTCTGACAGTGAGACTCTCATTCAGTACTTC. Protein product: CASSSDSETLIQYF.

The rearrangement links TRBV29-1 to TRBJ2-3; D unresolved. Germline V gives CDR1 SQVTM, CDR2 ANQGSEA. There are 11 residues in the CDR3. V lost 0 bases and J 7 bases, leaving 5 bases between the germline ends. The CDR3 here is CSVEDLNTQYF. CDR3 coding DNA: TGCAGCGTTGAAGATCTAAATACGCAGTATTTT.

This chain connects TRBV2 to TRBJ2-6; tentative D call: TRBD2 (5 bases). The CDR3 runs 15 residues. The V gene lost 6 bases and the J gene lost 0 bases, with 9 bases spanning the gap. The germline CDR1 and CDR2 sequences are SNHLY and FYNNEI. CDR3 DNA sequence: TGTGCCAGCAGACGGGAAATCTCTGGGGCCAACGTCCTGACTTTC. This codes for CASRREISGANVLTF.

The chain joins TRBV6-5 to TRBJ1-1; perhaps TRBD1 as D (5 bases). The CDR3 extends over 14 amino acids. CDR1 is MNHEY and CDR2 is SVGAGI in the germline V gene. Trimming pared 5 bases from V and 11 bases from J, leaving 21 bases between. CDR3: CASSPTLGGNDAFF. DNA for the CDR3: TGTGCCAGCAGTCCAACTCTGGGGGGAAACGATGCTTTCTTT.

The chain joins TRBV25-1 to TRBJ1-1; the D gene is possibly TRBD1 (5 bases). Germline values: CDR1 MGHDK, CDR2 SYGVNS. The CDR3 consists of 14 residues. Trimming removed 2 bases from V and 4 bases from J, with 11 bases in between. This CDR3 reads CASSERDAPTEAFF. The CDR3 DNA reads TGTGCCAGCAGTGAAAGGGACGCGCCCACTGAAGCTTTCTTT.

This clone has only a few counts. The sample carries other DNA sequences with the same CDR3. The chain links TRBV30 to TRBJ2-1, with D tentatively TRBD1 (6 bases). From germline, CDR1 is GTSNPN and CDR2 SVGIG (reference sequence). V dropped 0 bases and J dropped 1 base, with 7 bases sitting between them. The CDR3 sequence is 14 residues long. The CDR3 DNA reads TGTGCCTGGAGTGTAGGGGGTTCCTACAATGAGCAGTTCTTC. Protein sequence: CAWSVGGSYNEQFF.

The chain carries TRBV2 and TRBJ1-5; D is ambiguous. Between the trimmed V and J ends, which lost 2 bases and 0 bases, there was a span of 5 bases. The CDR3 is 14 residues long. Germline V gene sequence: CDR1 SNHLY, CDR2 FYNNEI. CDR3 coding DNA: TGTGCCAGCAGTGAATGGGGTAGCAATCAGCCCCAGCATTTT. Translation gives CASSEWGSNQPQHF.

This clone was detected a few times. The chain couples TRBV6-5 to TRBJ2-3; 9 nucleotides match TRBD2. Germline V gives CDR1 MNHEY, CDR2 SVGAGI. The J segment lost 6 bases and the V segment lost 6 bases, leaving 7 bases of the junction unmatched. The CDR3 length is 14 residues. The CDR3 spells CASSDSGRWDTQYF. The CDR3 DNA is TGTGCCAGCAGCGATAGCGGGAGATGGGATACGCAGTATTTT.

V gene TRBV29-1 combines with J gene TRBJ2-7; 7 nucleotides line up with TRBD1. The CDR3 sequence is 12 residues long. CDR1 is SQVTM, CDR2 ANQGSEA, per germline. After removal of 7 bases from V and 2 bases from J, the junction contained 5 bases not matched to a gene. CDR3 residues: CSAIGTAYEQYF. The CDR3 bases are TGCAGCGCAATAGGGACAGCCTACGAGCAGTACTTC.

The chain recombines TRBV9 with TRBJ2-1; 9 positions agree with TRBD1. The CDR3 is made up of 16 amino acids. CDR1 SGDLS and CDR2 YYNGEE come from the germline V gene. J lost 2 bases, V lost 4 bases, and 7 bases had no gene match. In nucleotides, the CDR3 is TGTGCCAGCAGCTACCTTCGACAGGGGGCCTACAATGAGCAGTTCTTC. This codes for CASSYLRQGAYNEQFF. Full variable domain (outside the CDR3, taken from reference TRBV9 and TRBJ2-1): DSGVTQTPKHLITATGQRVTLRCSPRSGDLSVYWYQQSLDQGLQFLIQYYNGEERAKGNILERFSAQQFPDLHSELNLSSLELGDSALYFCASSYLRQGAYNEQFFGPGTRLTVL.

V gene TRBV30 combines with J gene TRBJ1-1; no clear D gene. Trimming removed 0 bases at V and 1 base at J, with 6 bases between. The CDR3 has 13 residues. The germline V gene has CDR1 GTSNPN and CDR2 SVGIG (reference sequence). The DNA for the CDR3 is TGTGCCTGGAGTGTAACAGCGAACACTGAAGCTTTCTTT. Its protein is CAWSVTANTEAFF.

This chain connects TRBV30 to TRBJ2-7, with TRBD1 as a possible D gene (6 bases). In germline, CDR1 is GTSNPN, CDR2 SVGIG (reference sequence). This CDR3 has 13 residues. Trimming shortened V by 1 base and J by 3 bases, and 10 bases separated the two germline ends. DNA for the CDR3: TGTGCCTGGAGTGGGCAGGGGATCTACGAGCAGTACTTC. Translating gives CAWSGQGIYEQYF.

This sequence joins TRBV2 and TRBJ2-3; perhaps TRBD1 as D (6 bases). CDR3 length: 13 residues. Looked up from germline, CDR1 is SNHLY and CDR2 is FYNNEI. Trimming stripped 2 bases from V and 6 bases from J, with 9 bases between. The CDR3 sequence is CASSEQGTDTQYF. The CDR3 coding sequence is TGTGCCAGCAGTGAACAGGGGACGGATACGCAGTATTTT.

The chain links TRBV5-1 to TRBJ2-1; D gene ambiguous. Trimming shortened V by 2 bases and J by 3 bases, and 3 bases separated the two germline ends. The V gene's germline CDR1 is SGHRS and CDR2 YFSETQ. The CDR3 totals 12 residues. This chain's CDR3 is CASSFDYNEQFF. The CDR3 DNA reads as TGCGCCAGCAGCTTTGACTACAATGAGCAGTTCTTC.

The rearrangement links TRBV6-6 to TRBJ2-2; a possible D gene is TRBD2 (5 bases). V dropped 4 bases and J dropped 7 bases, with 13 bases sitting between them. Germline lookup yields CDR1 MNHNY and CDR2 SVGAGI (reference sequence). CDR3 length equals 14 residues. The DNA for the CDR3 is TGTGCCAGCAGTTTGAGGGCGCGGATCGGGGAGCTGTTTTTT. This translates into CASSLRARIGELFF.

The V gene is TRBV2, the J gene TRBJ2-1; the D gene is possibly TRBD1 (5 bases). The CDR3 covers 16 residues. Trimming took 6 bases from V and 0 from J, leaving 15 bases between them. CDR1 and CDR2 from the germline V gene are SNHLY and FYNNEI. CDR3 residues: CASSATGVSSYNEQFF. The CDR3 DNA sequence: TGTGCCAGCAGCGCTACAGGAGTTAGCTCCTACAATGAGCAGTTCTTC. Supplemented by reference TRBV2 and TRBJ2-1, the full variable domain reads EPEVTQTPSHQVTQMGQEVILRCVPISNHLYFYWYRQILGQKVEFLVSFYNNEISEKSEIFDDQFSVERPDGSNFTLKIRSTKLEDSAMYFCASSATGVSSYNEQFFGPGTRLTVL.

This clone was detected once. This chain joins TRBV9 and TRBJ2-1, with D possibly matching TRBD2 (5 bases). The CDR3 spans 15 residues. V was cut by 3 bases and J by 6 bases, with 16 bases left in between. Germline-derived CDR1 and CDR2 are SGDLS and YYNGEE. CDR3 loop: CASSALQEVGNEQFF. CDR3 DNA: TGTGCCAGCAGCGCCCTCCAGGAGGTTGGCAATGAGCAGTTCTTC.

The count of this clone is one. The DNA for the CDR3 is TGCAGCGTTGGGACGAGATTAACCCGCGAAAAACTGTTTTTT. Translated: CSVGTRLTREKLFF. The chain carries TRBV29-1 and TRBJ1-4; D gene unclear. Trimming cost V 4 bases and J 8 bases, with 17 bases left between them. Germline V gives CDR1 SQVTM, CDR2 ANQGSEA. The length of the CDR3 is 14 residues.